This T cell receptor (beta chain) originates from a study of blood T cell repertoires in COVID-19. Study-wide background: The study drew acute and convalescent COVID-19 samples from the United States, Italy and Spain. PBMCs, B-cell-depleted T cells, or T cells provided the cDNA or gDNA that made up the material.

Trimming took off 2 bases at V and 8 bases at J, with 16 bases between the two ends. CDR1 and CDR2 (germline): SEHNR, FQNEAQ (reference sequence). The CDR3 runs 15 residues. Libraries were prepared by immunoSEQ multiplex PCR; TCRdb keeps only in-frame clonotypes and omits some of them. The sample lists under 60,000 clones, over 80% occurring once. Seattle enrolled patients during active infection and tracked them longitudinally. J is TRBJ1-3 and V is TRBV7-9, with D maybe TRBD1 (6 bases). The specimen was peripheral blood. This sequence originates from a man in his thirties or forties with COVID-19, enrolled during active disease. Written as DNA, the CDR3 is TGTGCCAGCAGCTTATCTCCAGGGGCGGCGGACACCATATATTTT. Its protein product is CASSLSPGAADTIYF.